The 15 T cell receptor beta chains below come from one sample, sequenced in a study of patients and donors after allogeneic stem cell transplantation. TCRdb ran MiXCR on the RT-PCR reads and lists one entry per CDR3 protein. This table has 70,000 or so distinct CDR3 sequences, 26% appearing once. Sequenced input: blood, either unsorted or a sorted T cell fraction (not recorded which). These receptors were taken from a human donor who was either an allogeneic HSCT recipient or a stem cell or donor lymphocyte infusion donor (not recorded which). It is not recorded whose cells these are; they may come from a transplant donor.

This chain joins TRBV7-8 and TRBJ1-5; D may be TRBD1 (5 bases). The CDR3 spans 16 residues. The V end lost 0 bases, the J end lost 3 bases, and 12 bases lay between the germline ends. The germline gives CDR1 SGHVS, CDR2 FQNEAQ. CDR3 coding DNA: TGTGCCAGCAGCTTAGCCGAAGGGGTGCTCAATCAGCCCCAGCATTTT. This sequence encodes CASSLAEGVLNQPQHF.

In DNA form, the CDR3 reads TGTGCCACCTCCCCAGGGGGGTTTAGCACAGATACGCAGTATTTT. This encodes CATSPGGFSTDTQYF. The genes are TRBV15 and TRBJ2-3; tentative D call: TRBD1 (7 bases). V was cut by 8 bases and J by 0 bases, with 15 bases left in between. The CDR3 is 15 residues long. Per the germline V gene, CDR1 is LNHNV and CDR2 is YYDKDF (reference sequence).

The chain combines TRBV29-1 with TRBJ1-2; D is possibly TRBD1 (6 bases). CDR3 length: 12 residues. V gave up 5 bases and J gave up 12 bases, with 19 bases separating them. Germline CDR1 reads SQVTM; CDR2 reads ANQGSEA. CDR3: CSVFSGQRENTF. CDR3 coding DNA: TGCAGCGTTTTTTCGGGACAAAGGGAAAACACCTTC.

CDR3 protein: CSVTGGAANEKLFF. The CDR3 region has the DNA TGCAGCGTGACAGGGGGCGCGGCTAATGAAAAACTGTTTTTT. The chain joins TRBV29-1 to TRBJ1-4; 10 nucleotides line up with TRBD1. The length of the CDR3 is 14 residues. Trimming cost V 6 bases and J 3 bases; bases outside gene matches: 4. The V gene's germline CDR1 is SQVTM and CDR2 ANQGSEA.

V usage is TRBV5-1 and J usage is TRBJ2-7; no firm D call. Germline assignment: CDR1 SGHRS and CDR2 YFSETQ. CDR3 length equals 15 residues. Trimming stripped 5 bases from V and 5 bases from J, with 20 bases between. The CDR3 coding sequence is TGCGCCAGCAGGCAAAGGTTTTTCCCTGGGGACGAGCAGTACTTC. Encoded protein: CASRQRFFPGDEQYF.

The chain couples TRBV20-1 to TRBJ1-1; D not certain. The V and J ends lost 1 base and 6 bases respectively, with 12 bases between them. The germline V gene has CDR1 DFQATT and CDR2 SNEGSKA (reference sequence). The CDR3 has 13 amino acids. The CDR3 sequence is CSARGTTNAEAFF. CDR3 DNA sequence: TGCAGTGCTAGAGGAACCACCAACGCTGAAGCTTTCTTT.

This clonotype was counted a few times. The chain links TRBV12-5 to TRBJ2-3; the match to TRBD2 covers 8 bases. The germline CDR1 and CDR2 sequences are LGHNT and FRNRAP. V was clipped by 6 bases and J by 5 bases; unmatched bases: 13. The CDR3 extends over 16 amino acids. The DNA of the CDR3 is TGTGCTAGTGGGTTTTGGAGACTCCGGGAGGGAGATACGCAGTATTTT. Translated, it gives CASGFWRLREGDTQYF. Filled out from reference TRBV12-5 and TRBJ2-3, the complete variable domain reads DARVTQTPRHKVTEMGQEVTMRCQPILGHNTVFWYRQTMMQGLELLAYFRNRAPLDDSGMPKDRFSAEMPDATLATLKIQPSEPRDSAVYFCASGFWRLREGDTQYFGPGTRLTVL.

This clonotype was seen a few times. The chain carries TRBV6-2 or TRBV6-3 and TRBJ2-7; D uncertain. The CDR3 has 14 residues. V lost 6 bases and J 2 bases, leaving 14 bases between the germline ends. Germline V gene sequence: CDR1 MNHEY, CDR2 SVGEGT. In DNA form, the CDR3 reads TGTGCCAGCAGCTCTCTTGACAATACCTACGAGCAGTACTTC. Translating it yields CASSSLDNTYEQYF.

V gene TRBV7-2 combines with J gene TRBJ2-5; D not resolved. The CDR3 contains 15 residues. Trimming left V 2 bases short and J 0 bases short, with 10 bases between. The V gene's germline CDR1 is SGHTA and CDR2 FQGNSA. CDR3 nucleotide sequence: TGTGCCAGCAGCTTATCATACGAGAACCAAGAGACCCAGTACTTC. This encodes CASSLSYENQETQYF.

The rearrangement uses TRBV5-4 and TRBJ2-3; 7 nucleotides match TRBD2. The CDR3 totals 15 residues. Germline lookup yields CDR1 SGHNT and CDR2 YYREEE (reference sequence). The junction had 5 bases not matched to a gene; V was cut back by 3 bases and J by 1 base. CDR3 bases: TGTGCCAGCAGCTCACTAGCGCTAGGCACAGATACGCAGTATTTT. Translating gives CASSSLALGTDTQYF. Complete variable domain (other parts from reference TRBV5-4 and TRBJ2-3): ETGVTQSPTHLIKTRGQQVTLRCSSQSGHNTVSWYQQALGQGPQFIFQYYREEENGRGNFPPRFSGLQFPNYSSELNVNALELDDSALYLCASSSLALGTDTQYFGPGTRLTVL.

Only a few counts were recorded for this clonotype. The chain employs TRBV12-3 or TRBV12-4 and TRBJ1-3; D unresolved. The CDR3 totals 15 residues. V was shortened by 0 bases and J by 4 bases, with 10 bases between the two germline ends. The CDR3 DNA is TGTGCCAGCAGTTTAGCGGGAGGATTCGGAAACACCATATATTTT. This gives the protein CASSLAGGFGNTIYF.

This clonotype was counted ten times or more. V and J are TRBV4-3 and TRBJ2-7; 10 positions agree with TRBD2. CDR3 length: 14 residues. With V trimmed by 1 base and J by 9 bases, 6 bases remained unmatched. Germline values: CDR1 LGHNA, CDR2 YSLEER. The CDR3 protein is CASSQGLAGVRQYF. Here the CDR3 DNA reads TGCGCCAGCAGCCAAGGGCTAGCGGGAGTAAGGCAGTACTTC.

V usage is TRBV5-1 and J usage is TRBJ2-5; TRBD2 might be the D (6 bases). With 1 base removed from V and 4 bases from J, the gap between germline ends came to 11 bases. The CDR3 totals 14 residues. Germline V gives CDR1 SGHRS, CDR2 YFSETQ. The CDR3 region has the DNA TGCGCCAGCAGCTTGATTAGCGGATTAGAGACCCAGTACTTC. Protein: CASSLISGLETQYF.

This clonotype was seen only a few times. The V call is TRBV12-3 or TRBV12-4, the J call TRBJ1-1; D ambiguous. V lost 7 bases to trimming and J lost 1 base, with 13 bases between them. This CDR3 contains 14 residues. CDR3 bases: TGTGCCAGCACGACCTTACCCCAGAACACTGAAGCTTTCTTT. It codes for CASTTLPQNTEAFF.

There are a few counts of this clonotype. This chain's CDR3 is CASSTGWGSGETQYF. CDR3 nucleotide sequence: TGTGCCAGCAGCACTGGATGGGGTAGCGGGGAGACCCAGTACTTC. V is TRBV7-8 and J is TRBJ2-5, with TRBD2 matching over 7 bases. V shed 5 bases and J 5 bases; nucleotides not matched to a gene: 11. The CDR3 is made up of 15 amino acids. Germline V gene sequence: CDR1 SGHVS, CDR2 FQNEAQ.